One sample yielded the 18 T cell receptor beta chains listed below, sequenced in a study of T cell clones after liver transplantation. Sequencing was performed with immunoSEQ multiplex PCR; in TCRdb, only in-frame clones are kept and a portion is missing. The table has roughly 100,000 clones, approximately 78% seen once. Sample: CD4+ T cells from blood, taken before liver transplant. The receptor source for this set is a human donor who received a liver transplant.

The V and J genes are TRBV5-1 and TRBJ1-2; 8 bases line up with TRBD1. Trimming at V came to 4 bases and at J to 3 bases, leaving 8 bases not matched to a gene. The CDR3 extends over 15 amino acids. In germline, CDR1 is SGHRS, CDR2 YFSETQ. CDR3 loop: CASSGWTGMDYGYTF. DNA for the CDR3: TGCGCCAGCAGCGGCTGGACAGGGATGGACTATGGCTACACCTTC.

This clone appeared a single time. The chain is built from TRBV19 and TRBJ1-3; D is uncertain. This CDR3 contains 13 residues. The germline V and J ends were trimmed by 8 bases and 1 base, with 9 bases remaining between them. From germline, CDR1 is LNHDA and CDR2 SQIVND (reference sequence). Here the CDR3 DNA reads TGTGCCAGTGGAGGGAGATCTGGAAACACCATATATTTT. Protein: CASGGRSGNTIYF.

This sequence joins TRBV7-2 and TRBJ1-5, with a tentative D call TRBD1 (5 bases). Deletions cut 2 bases from V and 7 bases from J, with 21 bases between. The V gene's germline CDR1 is SGHTA and CDR2 FQGNSA. CDR3 length: 17 residues. CDR3: CASSLSFRPRDAQPQHF. The CDR3 DNA is TGTGCCAGCAGCTTAAGTTTTCGTCCCAGGGACGCGCAGCCCCAGCATTTT.

The chain joins TRBV30 to TRBJ2-1; a weak D match, TRBD1 (5 bases). The CDR3 has 11 amino acids. CDR1 and CDR2 from the germline V gene are GTSNPN and SVGIG (reference sequence). The V end lost 0 bases, the J end lost 12 bases, and 9 bases lay between the germline ends. The CDR3 sequence is CAWSVGVAQFF. The CDR3 DNA reads TGTGCCTGGAGTGTAGGGGTAGCGCAGTTCTTC. The full variable domain, its missing parts supplied by reference TRBV30 and TRBJ2-1, is SQTIHQWPATLVQPVGSPLSLECTVEGTSNPNLYWYRQAAGRGLQLLFYSVGIGQISSEVPQNLSASRPQDRQFILSSKKLLLSDSGFYLCAWSVGVAQFFGPGTRLTVL.

CDR3 amino acids: CASSSDRASTGELFF. The CDR3 coding sequence is TGTGCCAGCAGCTCGGACAGGGCGAGCACCGGGGAGCTGTTTTTT. The chain has TRBV7-9 and TRBJ2-2, with TRBD1 matching over 8 bases. This CDR3 contains 15 residues. CDR1 is SEHNR and CDR2 is FQNEAQ in the germline V gene (reference sequence). V lost 4 bases to trimming and J lost 4 bases; unmatched junction nucleotides: 5.

The J gene is TRBJ1-4, the V gene TRBV6-5; 7 bases line up with TRBD1. With 4 bases clipped from V and 3 bases from J, the junction kept 2 bases outside the gene matches. Per germline, CDR1 MNHEY and CDR2 SVGAGI. The CDR3 has 14 amino acids. CDR3 residues: CASSSQGANEKLFF. The CDR3 bases are TGTGCCAGCAGTTCCCAGGGGGCTAATGAAAAACTGTTTTTT.

The chain carries TRBV4-2 and TRBJ2-2, with a tentative D call TRBD2 (7 bases). The V gene's germline CDR1 is LGHNA and CDR2 YNFKEQ. The CDR3 has 17 amino acids. V lost 4 bases and J 2 bases, leaving 17 bases between the germline ends. CDR3 protein: CASSLGGGGGNTGELFF. In nucleotides, the CDR3 is TGTGCCAGCAGCCTCGGAGGAGGCGGGGGCAACACCGGGGAGCTGTTTTTT.

V is TRBV30 and J is TRBJ1-2, with D maybe TRBD1 (6 bases). CDR1 GTSNPN and CDR2 SVGIG come from the germline V gene (reference sequence). Trimming stripped 0 bases from V and 2 bases from J, with 10 bases between. The CDR3 length is 14 residues. CDR3 bases: TGTGCCTGGAGTGTGGGCCAGGGGAACTATGGCTACACCTTC. This encodes CAWSVGQGNYGYTF.

V is TRBV28 and J is TRBJ2-7, with a possible D match to TRBD1 (6 bases). Trimming removed 5 bases at V and 0 bases at J, with 8 bases between. The CDR3 contains 13 residues. Per the germline V gene, CDR1 is MDHEN and CDR2 is SYDVKM. This CDR3 is CASSGTLSYEQYF. The CDR3 nucleotides read TGTGCCAGCAGTGGGACACTCTCCTACGAGCAGTACTTC.

V gene TRBV19 combines with J gene TRBJ2-3; a weak D match, TRBD2 (5 bases). Germline values: CDR1 LNHDA, CDR2 SQIVND (reference sequence). With 4 bases removed from V and 6 bases from J, the gap between germline ends came to 14 bases. The CDR3 runs to 14 residues. CDR3 sequence reads: CASSTAGVADTQYF. The CDR3 coding sequence is TGTGCCAGTAGTACAGCCGGGGTGGCGGATACGCAGTATTTT.

This clone was counted between two and nine times. The CDR3 reads CASSYPGTETEAFF. CDR3 in DNA: TGTGCCAGCAGTTACCCCGGGACAGAAACTGAAGCTTTCTTT. The chain links TRBV6-5 to TRBJ1-1; TRBD1 agrees at 7 bases. Unmatched junction bases numbered 5, after V lost 2 bases and J lost 5 bases. The CDR3 length is 14 residues. CDR1 MNHEY and CDR2 SVGAGI come from the germline V gene.

The chain is built from TRBV15 and TRBJ1-3, with D unresolved. This CDR3 comprises 15 residues. CDR1 and CDR2 (germline): LNHNV, YYDKDF (reference sequence). V gave up 0 bases and J gave up 4 bases, with 10 bases separating them. CDR3 sequence reads: CATSRDEGFGNTIYF. The CDR3 region has the DNA TGTGCCACCAGCAGAGATGAGGGCTTCGGAAACACCATATATTTT.

The rearrangement joins TRBV9 to TRBJ2-3, with D uncertain. The CDR3 runs 15 residues. Germline CDR1 is SGDLS and CDR2 is YYNGEE. The V end was cut by 4 bases, the J end by 4 bases, with 16 bases between. The chain's CDR3 is CASSPPWQNPDTQYF. CDR3 bases: TGTGCCAGCAGCCCCCCCTGGCAGAACCCAGATACGCAGTATTTT.

The chain has TRBV27 and TRBJ1-1; 7 nucleotides agree with TRBD1. Germline-derived CDR1 and CDR2 are MNHEY and SMNVEV (reference sequence). The CDR3 totals 14 residues. V lost 5 bases and J lost 6; bases outside the gene matches: 9. The CDR3 region is CASSTDRRRAEAFF. DNA for the CDR3: TGTGCCAGCAGTACGGACAGGAGGAGAGCTGAAGCTTTCTTT.

As DNA, the CDR3 is TGTGCCAGCAGTGATCCCGTACCCCGCGGACGGCCTACAAATCAGCCCCAGCATTTT. The encoded protein is CASSDPVPRGRPTNQPQHF. This sequence joins TRBV6-4 and TRBJ1-5; D gene uncertain. The CDR3 is 19 residues long. The V end was cut by 3 bases, the J end by 4 bases, with 25 bases between. Germline values: CDR1 MRHNA, CDR2 SNTAGT.

V usage is TRBV2 and J usage is TRBJ2-1; no reliable D call. This CDR3 region has 13 residues. From germline, CDR1 is SNHLY and CDR2 FYNNEI. V gave up 8 bases and J gave up 6 bases, with 14 bases separating them. The CDR3, as DNA: TGTGCCAGCCGCCGGAAGGAAGGCAATGAGCAGTTCTTC. It is translated as CASRRKEGNEQFF. The full variable domain, with the rest looked up from reference TRBV2 and TRBJ2-1, is EPEVTQTPSHQVTQMGQEVILRCVPISNHLYFYWYRQILGQKVEFLVSFYNNEISEKSEIFDDQFSVERPDGSNFTLKIRSTKLEDSAMYFCASRRKEGNEQFFGPGTRLTVL.

The J gene is TRBJ2-7, the V gene TRBV5-4, with D perhaps being TRBD1 or TRBD2 (5 bases each). This CDR3 is 15 amino acids long. Germline V gene lookup returns CDR1 SGHNT and CDR2 YYREEE (reference sequence). Trimming took 0 bases from V and 2 from J, leaving 12 bases between them. CDR3 protein: CASSLGTGPTYEQYF. The CDR3 nucleotides read TGTGCCAGCAGCTTGGGGACGGGACCAACCTACGAGCAGTACTTC.

This clone was seen once. This sequence joins TRBV19 and TRBJ1-2; 9 nucleotides match TRBD1. Unmatched junction bases numbered 10, after V lost 5 bases and J lost 6 bases. The germline CDR1 and CDR2 sequences are LNHDA and SQIVND (reference sequence). This CDR3 has 15 residues. DNA of the CDR3: TGTGCCAGTAGTTCTTGGGATAGACAGGGGGATGGCTACACCTTC. It yields the protein CASSSWDRQGDGYTF.